This TCR beta chain was identified in a study of Graves' ophthalmopathy and Graves' hyperthyroidism. The overall study: Peripheral blood was obtained at first diagnosis, ahead of any treatment. Study-wide points: Blood also held most thyroid clonotypes expanded above 0.001 frequency. Ophthalmopathy was separated from stable hyperthyroidism by a 13-signature model with 87.88% sensitivity and around 84% specificity.

As the template, RNA transcripts were used to amplify TCR beta CDR3 regions. After a first-round RT-PCR with HTBI primers, a second-round multiplex PCR was run. MiXCR, applied by TCRdb to the multiplex PCR reads, yields one record per CDR3 protein. Among around 400,000 distinct CDR3 sequences listed, about 16% were seen once. The V end lost 7 bases, the J end lost 2 bases, and 12 bases lay between the germline ends. Germline CDR1 reads MNHNS; CDR2 reads SASEGT. The CDR3 spans 14 residues. This clonotype appeared many times. Antigen unknown. The clonotype originates from a woman younger than 35 with Graves' ophthalmopathy. The sequenced material came from peripheral blood. V is TRBV6-1 and J is TRBJ1-5; no definite D call. CDR3 nucleotides: TGTGCCAGCACCCTCCCCGCGGGCAATCAGCCCCAGCATTTT. Protein product: CASTLPAGNQPQHF.